This T cell receptor beta chain originates from a study of T cells in Graves' hyperthyroidism and ophthalmopathy. Per the germline V gene, CDR1 is LGHDT and CDR2 is YNNKEL (reference sequence). Germline trimming cut 8 bases from V and 4 bases from J; bases unmatched to any gene: 6. The CDR3 length is 15 residues. Exclusions: uncontrolled infection, other autoimmune disease, pregnancy, lactation. Preceding any ophthalmopathy symptoms, the blood sample dates from first hyperthyroidism diagnosis. Overall study findings and caveats: Ophthalmopathy was identified by the model a median about 6.4 months ahead of onset. Most thyroid-expanded clonotypes above 0.001 were also found in blood.

As to this clonotype: Its cognate antigen is unknown.

There were TCR beta CDR3 regions amplified from RNA transcripts. The HTBI primer set drove a first-round RT-PCR of the TCR CDR3. MiXCR, applied by TCRdb to the multiplex PCR reads, yields one record per CDR3 protein. This sample has 370,000 or so distinct CDR3 sequences, with about 13% found just once. Sequenced material: blood. The chain has TRBV3-1 and TRBJ1-6; 9 bases are a match to TRBD1. This clonotype was obtained from a man aged 25-40 years with Graves' hyperthyroidism that later progressed to Graves' ophthalmopathy. The CDR3 reads CASGQTGGYNSPLHF. The CDR3 DNA is TGTGCCAGCGGGCAGACAGGGGGGTATAATTCACCCCTCCACTTT.